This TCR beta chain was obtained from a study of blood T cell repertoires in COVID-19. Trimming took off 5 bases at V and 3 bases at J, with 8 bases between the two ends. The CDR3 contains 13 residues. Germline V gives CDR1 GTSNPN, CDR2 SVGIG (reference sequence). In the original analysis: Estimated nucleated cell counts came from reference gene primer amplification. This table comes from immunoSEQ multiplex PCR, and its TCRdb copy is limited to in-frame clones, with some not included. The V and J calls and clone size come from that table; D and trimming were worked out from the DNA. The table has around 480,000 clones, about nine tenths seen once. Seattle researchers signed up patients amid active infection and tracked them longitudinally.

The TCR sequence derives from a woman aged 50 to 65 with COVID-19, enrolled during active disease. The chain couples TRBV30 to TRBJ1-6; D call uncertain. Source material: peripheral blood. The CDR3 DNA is TGTGCCTGGGCGAATGGCTATAATTCACCCCTCCACTTT. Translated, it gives CAWANGYNSPLHF.